This T cell receptor (beta chain) is drawn from a study of blood T cells in healthy people across ages. Study-level information: When template switching was applied, about one barcoded beta molecule was captured per two T cells. Study findings and constraints: The lack of PBMC sorting stopped any conclusive naive versus antigen-experienced comparison.

Next came a second PCR, run for about 7 to 11 cycles, which used a sample-barcoded 5' primer along with a J-beta primer mix. Each cDNA molecule received a tag from a template-switch adaptor that had 12 random nucleotides. One entry per CDR3 protein, called by TCRdb with MiXCR from the 5' RACE reads. The data hold around 600,000 distinct CDR3 sequences, with roughly 48% observed a single time. As regards this clonotype: The antigen remains undetermined.

This CDR3 contains 16 residues. Germline CDR1 and CDR2: DFQATT and SNEGSKA (reference sequence). V was cut by 6 bases and J by 4 bases, with 22 bases left in between. The specimen was blood. This rearrangement joins TRBV20-1 to TRBJ2-1; the D gene is possibly TRBD2 (7 bases). The TCR originated in a man older than 75 in good health. For the CDR3, the DNA is TGCAGTGCAAAGGGGGAGGGACTCCCCCCTTACAATGAGCAGTTCTTC. Encoded protein: CSAKGEGLPPYNEQFF.